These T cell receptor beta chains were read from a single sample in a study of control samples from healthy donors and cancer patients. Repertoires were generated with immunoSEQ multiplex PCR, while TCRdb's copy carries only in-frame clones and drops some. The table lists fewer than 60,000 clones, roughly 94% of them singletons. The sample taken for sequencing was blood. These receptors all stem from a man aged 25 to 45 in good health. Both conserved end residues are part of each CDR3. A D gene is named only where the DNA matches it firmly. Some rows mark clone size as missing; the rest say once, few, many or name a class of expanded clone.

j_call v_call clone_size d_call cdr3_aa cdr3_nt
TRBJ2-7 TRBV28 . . CASSTPRRATYEQYF TGTGCCAGCAGTACACCCCGACGGGCGACCTACGAGCAGTACTTC
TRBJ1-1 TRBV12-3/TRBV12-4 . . CASSLTENTEAFF TGTGCCAGCAGTTTAACAGAGAACACTGAAGCTTTCTTT
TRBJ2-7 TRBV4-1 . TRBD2 CASSPSPGTSHYEQYF TGCGCCAGCAGCCCCTCGCCCGGGACTAGCCACTACGAGCAGTACTTC
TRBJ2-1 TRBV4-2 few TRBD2 CASSQGDSGGNEQFF TGTGCCAGCAGCCAAGGGGATAGCGGGGGAAATGAGCAGTTCTTC
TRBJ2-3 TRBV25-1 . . CASSDVSGSTDTQYF TGTGCCAGCAGTGATGTCAGCGGAAGCACAGATACGCAGTATTTT
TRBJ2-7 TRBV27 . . CASSFRDGTYEQYF TGTGCCAGCAGTTTCCGGGACGGTACCTACGAGCAGTACTTC
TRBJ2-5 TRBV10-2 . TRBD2 CASSDPGLADQETQYF TGCGCCAGCAGCGATCCGGGACTAGCGGACCAAGAGACCCAGTACTTC
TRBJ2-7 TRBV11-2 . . CASSLAHQAPTRPYEQYF TGTGCCAGCAGCTTAGCCCACCAAGCCCCGACGCGGCCCTACGAGCAGTACTTC
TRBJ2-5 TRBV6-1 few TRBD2 CASSELAGGQETQYF TGTGCCAGCAGTGAACTAGCGGGAGGGCAAGAGACCCAGTACTTC
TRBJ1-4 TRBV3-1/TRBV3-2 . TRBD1 CASSGTGTGGEKLFF TGTGCCAGCAGCGGTACCGGGACAGGGGGAGAAAAACTGTTTTTT
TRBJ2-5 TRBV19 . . CASSMWGGQETQYF TGTGCCAGTAGTATGTGGGGCGGCCAAGAGACCCAGTACTTC
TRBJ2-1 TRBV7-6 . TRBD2 CASSPSGIAGNEQFF TGTGCCAGCAGCCCCAGCGGGATCGCTGGGAATGAGCAGTTCTTC
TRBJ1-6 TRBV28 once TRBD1 CASTRDRAGSPLHF TGTGCCAGCACCCGGGACAGGGCAGGATCACCCCTCCACTTT
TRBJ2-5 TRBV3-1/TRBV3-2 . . CASSRRMGGGHQETQYF TGTGCCAGCAGCCGAAGGATGGGGGGAGGCCATCAAGAGACCCAGTACTTC
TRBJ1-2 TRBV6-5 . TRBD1 CASSYSGQIYGYTF TGTGCCAGCAGTTACTCGGGACAGATTTACGGCTACACCTTC
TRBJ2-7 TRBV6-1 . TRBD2 CASSEGGGPTYEQYF TGTGCCAGCAGTGAAGGGGGAGGGCCTACCTACGAGCAGTACTTC
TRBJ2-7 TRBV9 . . CASSVGASRTYEQYF TGTGCCAGCAGCGTAGGGGCTAGCCGCACCTACGAGCAGTACTTC
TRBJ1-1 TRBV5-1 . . CASSLGVRVNTEAFF TGCGCCAGCAGCTTGGGGGTCAGGGTGAACACTGAAGCTTTCTTT
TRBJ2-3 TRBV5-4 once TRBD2 CASSVGTSGPSDTQYF TGTGCCAGCAGCGTCGGGACTAGCGGGCCCTCAGATACGCAGTATTTT
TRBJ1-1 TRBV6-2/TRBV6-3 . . CASSYRTRNTEAFF TGTGCCAGCAGTTACCGCACCCGGAACACTGAAGCTTTCTTT
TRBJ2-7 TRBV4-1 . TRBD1 CASSQWDQGVSYEQYF TGCGCCAGCAGCCAATGGGATCAGGGGGTTTCCTACGAGCAGTACTTC
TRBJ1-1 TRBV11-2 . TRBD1 CASSLEGTGGFF TGTGCCAGCAGCTTAGAAGGGACAGGGGGGTTCTTT
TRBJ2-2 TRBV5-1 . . CASSLGDSGELFF TGCGCCAGCAGCTTGGGTGACTCCGGGGAGCTGTTTTTT
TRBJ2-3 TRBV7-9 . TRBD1 CASSPDRASTDTQYF TGTGCCAGCAGCCCGGACAGGGCGTCGACAGATACGCAGTATTTT
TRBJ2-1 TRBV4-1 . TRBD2 CASSQAGTSSNEQFF TGCGCCAGCAGCCAGGCCGGGACTAGCTCCAATGAGCAGTTCTTC
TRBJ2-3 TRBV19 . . CASSIDRTWGDTQYF TGTGCCAGTAGTATTGACCGGACTTGGGGTGATACGCAGTATTTT
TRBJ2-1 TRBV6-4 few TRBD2 CASSDSWEGEQFF TGTGCCAGCAGTGACTCATGGGAGGGTGAGCAGTTCTTC
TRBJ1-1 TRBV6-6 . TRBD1 CASTGQGIVTEAFF TGTGCCAGCACCGGACAGGGGATAGTCACTGAAGCTTTCTTT
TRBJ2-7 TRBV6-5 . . CASSPVGGRGEQYF TGTGCCAGCAGCCCAGTAGGGGGAAGAGGCGAGCAGTACTTC
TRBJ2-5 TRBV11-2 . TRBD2 CASSLAPPSGRGSLQTQYF TGTGCCAGCAGCTTAGCCCCTCCTAGCGGGAGGGGGAGTCTCCAGACCCAGTACTTC
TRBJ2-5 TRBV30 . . CAWSVNRRVGQYF TGTGCCTGGAGTGTAAACCGGAGGGTCGGCCAGTACTTC
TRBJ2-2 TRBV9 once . CASSVAGFNTGELFF TGTGCCAGCAGCGTCGCCGGGTTTAACACCGGGGAGCTGTTTTTT
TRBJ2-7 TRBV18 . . CASSSDSSYEQYF TGTGCCAGCTCATCAGACAGCTCCTACGAGCAGTACTTC
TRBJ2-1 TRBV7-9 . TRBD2 CASSFGTSGYNEQFF TGTGCCAGCAGCTTCGGGACTAGCGGATACAATGAGCAGTTCTTC
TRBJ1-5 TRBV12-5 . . CASGRGTQPQHF TGTGCTAGTGGGAGAGGGACTCAGCCCCAGCATTTT
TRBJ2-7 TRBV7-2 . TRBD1 CASSFTGVPFYEQYF TGTGCCAGCAGCTTCACAGGGGTCCCTTTCTACGAGCAGTACTTC
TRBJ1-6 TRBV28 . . CASSLSDRYNSPLHF TGTGCCAGCAGTTTATCGGACAGATATAATTCACCCCTCCACTTT